These T cell receptor beta chains were read from a single sample in a study of Ad26.COV2.S vaccination and SARS-CoV-2 variants. Sequencing was performed with immunoSEQ multiplex PCR; in TCRdb, only in-frame clones are kept and a portion is missing. The table records approximately 300,000 clones, around 84% of them present only once. The sample in question was peripheral blood, obtained in a trial of Ad26.COV2.S vaccine versus placebo. These receptors all stem from a person aged 18-60 years who received the Ad26.COV2.S COVID-19 vaccine or a placebo. Both conserved end residues are part of each CDR3. The order of the fields is clone size, D gene, V gene, J gene, CDR3 protein, CDR3 DNA. A D gene is named only where the DNA matches it firmly. Clone size appears in some rows only: once, few, many, or a class for an expanded clone.

>.|.|TRBV19|TRBJ1-2
CASSPQGNYGYTF
TGTGCCAGTAGTCCACAGGGAAACTATGGCTACACCTTC
>.|.|TRBV7-2|TRBJ2-3
CASSYGTLTDTQYF
TGTGCCAGCAGCTACGGGACCCTCACAGATACGCAGTATTTT
>.|.|TRBV10-3|TRBJ2-3
CATSRRGPTDTQYF
TGTGCCACGTCAAGGCGGGGGCCAACAGATACGCAGTATTTT
>few|TRBD1|TRBV12-5|TRBJ2-6
CASGLFLPGTGRAGANVLTF
TGTGCTAGTGGTTTGTTTCTTCCCGGGACAGGAAGGGCCGGGGCCAACGTCCTGACTTTC
>.|.|TRBV9|TRBJ1-1
CASSVKGQNTEAFF
TGTGCCAGCAGCGTAAAGGGGCAGAACACTGAAGCTTTCTTT
>.|.|TRBV5-6|TRBJ2-3
CASSRVGGPSTDTQYF
TGTGCCAGCAGCCGAGTGGGGGGTCCTAGCACAGATACGCAGTATTTT
>.|.|TRBV19|TRBJ1-6
CASARDSDNSPLHF
TGTGCCAGTGCCCGGGACTCGGATAATTCACCCCTCCACTTT
>.|TRBD1|TRBV2|TRBJ1-6
CAGSTGERNSPLHF
TGTGCCGGAAGCACAGGGGAAAGGAATTCACCCCTCCACTTT
>.|.|TRBV19|TRBJ2-3
CASSRGDPDTQYF
TGTGCCAGTAGCAGAGGGGATCCAGATACGCAGTATTTT
>.|.|TRBV9|TRBJ2-1
CASSVSPGGNEQFF
TGTGCCAGCAGCGTATCCCCCGGGGGCAATGAGCAGTTCTTC
>.|.|TRBV18|TRBJ1-2
CASSPLGRGNYGYTF
TGTGCCAGCTCACCTCTCGGGCGGGGGAACTATGGCTACACCTTC
>.|TRBD2|TRBV5-6|TRBJ2-1
CASSLGLAGKSSYNEQFF
TGTGCCAGCAGCTTGGGACTAGCGGGGAAAAGCTCCTACAATGAGCAGTTCTTC
>.|.|TRBV7-2|TRBJ1-1
CASSLGPRRNTEAFF
TGTGCCAGCAGCTTAGGGCCACGACGTAACACTGAAGCTTTCTTT
>.|.|TRBV9|TRBJ2-6
CASSSRGTGANVLTF
TGTGCCAGCAGCTCCCGGGGAACCGGGGCCAACGTCCTGACTTTC
>.|.|TRBV5-1|TRBJ1-5
CASSPDPGFNQPQHF
TGCGCCAGCAGCCCCGACCCGGGATTTAATCAGCCCCAGCATTTT
>once|TRBD2|TRBV19|TRBJ2-7
CASSGRTSGGAYEQYF
TGTGCCAGTAGTGGGCGGACTAGCGGGGGGGCCTACGAGCAGTACTTC